This is a list of T cell receptor beta chains from one sample in a study of shared clonotypes between healthy human individuals. Repertoires were generated with immunoSEQ multiplex PCR, while TCRdb's copy carries only in-frame clones and drops some. The repertoire holds about 2,100,000 clones, with 90% to 95% as singletons. The sequencing input was naive CD8+ T cells from PBMCs. These receptors originate from a man between 18 and 35 years old in good health. Some clones in this sample may be carry-over from other donors' samples. Both conserved end residues are part of each CDR3. Fields, in order: J gene, clone size, D gene, V gene, CDR3 DNA, CDR3 protein. The D gene is left open where the match is weak. Clone size is not always given. Where it is, it says once, few, many or a class for expanded clones.

TRBJ2-7 once NA TRBV10-3 TGTGCCATCAGTTGGACCTCCTACGAGCAGTACTTC CAISWTSYEQYF
TRBJ2-7 NA NA TRBV7-9 TGTGCCAGCAGTCACATGCTGGGGGCGACCTCCTACGAGCAGTACTTC CASSHMLGATSYEQYF
TRBJ2-7 NA NA TRBV13 TGTGCCAGCAGCCTCCGCCCCTACGAGCAGTACTTC CASSLRPYEQYF
TRBJ2-3 NA NA TRBV9 TGTGCCAGCAGCCCGGGGTGGTCAGATACGCAGTATTTT CASSPGWSDTQYF
TRBJ2-7 NA TRBD2 TRBV29-1 TGCAGCGTGAGACTAGCGGGAGTCTACGAGCAGTACTTC CSVRLAGVYEQYF
TRBJ2-1 NA NA TRBV28 TGTGCCAGCAGGGAGGGGATTAGCTCCTACAATGAGCAGTTCTTC CASREGISSYNEQFF
TRBJ2-1 NA TRBD2 TRBV15 TGTGCCACCAATCTAGCGGGGGAATACAATGAGCAGTTCTTC CATNLAGEYNEQFF
TRBJ2-1 NA NA TRBV13 TGTGCCAGCAGCGGAGGCAGTAGCTCCTACAATGAGCAGTTCTTC CASSGGSSSYNEQFF
TRBJ2-7 NA NA TRBV28 TGTGCCAGCAGTTTACCCGATTACTCCTACGAGCAGTACTTC CASSLPDYSYEQYF
TRBJ2-2 once NA TRBV7-9 TGTGCCAGCAGTTTTGGTCCGACCGGGGAGCTGTTTTTT CASSFGPTGELFF